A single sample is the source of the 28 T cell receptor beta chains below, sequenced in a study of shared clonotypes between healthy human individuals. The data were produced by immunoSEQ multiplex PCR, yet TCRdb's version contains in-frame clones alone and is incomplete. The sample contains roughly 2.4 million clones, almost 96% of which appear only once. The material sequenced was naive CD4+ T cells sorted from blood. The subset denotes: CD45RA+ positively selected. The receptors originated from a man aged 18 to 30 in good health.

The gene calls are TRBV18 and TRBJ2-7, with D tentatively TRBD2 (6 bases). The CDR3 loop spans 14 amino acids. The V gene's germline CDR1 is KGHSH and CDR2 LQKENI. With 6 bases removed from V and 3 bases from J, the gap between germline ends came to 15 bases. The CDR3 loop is CASSPQGGIYEQYF. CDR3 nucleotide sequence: TGTGCCAGCTCCCCCCAGGGAGGTATCTACGAGCAGTACTTC.

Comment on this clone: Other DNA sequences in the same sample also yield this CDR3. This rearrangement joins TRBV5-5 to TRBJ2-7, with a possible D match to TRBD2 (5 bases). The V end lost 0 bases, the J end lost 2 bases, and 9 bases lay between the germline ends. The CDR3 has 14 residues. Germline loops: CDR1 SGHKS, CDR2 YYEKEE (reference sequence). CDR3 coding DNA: TGTGCCAGCAGCTTGGGAGCCGGGGCCTACGAGCAGTACTTC. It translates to CASSLGAGAYEQYF.

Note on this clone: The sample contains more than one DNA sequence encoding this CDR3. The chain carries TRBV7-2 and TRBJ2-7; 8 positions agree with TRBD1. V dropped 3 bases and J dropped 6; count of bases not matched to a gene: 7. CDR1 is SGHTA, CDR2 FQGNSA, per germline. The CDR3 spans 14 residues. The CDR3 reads CASSLGTGLGEQYF. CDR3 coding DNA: TGTGCCAGCAGCTTGGGGACAGGTTTAGGCGAGCAGTACTTC. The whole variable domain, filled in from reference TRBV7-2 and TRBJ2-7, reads GAGVSQSPSNKVTEKGKDVELRCDPISGHTALYWYRQSLGQGLEFLIYFQGNSAPDKSGLPSDRFSAERTGGSVSTLTIQRTQQEDSAVYLCASSLGTGLGEQYFGPGTRLTVT.

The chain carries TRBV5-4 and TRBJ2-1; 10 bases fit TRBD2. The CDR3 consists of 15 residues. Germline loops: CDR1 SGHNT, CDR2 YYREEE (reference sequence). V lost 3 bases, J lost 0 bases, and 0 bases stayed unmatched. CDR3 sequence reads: CASSSSGGSYNEQFF. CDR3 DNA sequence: TGTGCCAGCAGCTCTAGCGGGGGCTCCTACAATGAGCAGTTCTTC.

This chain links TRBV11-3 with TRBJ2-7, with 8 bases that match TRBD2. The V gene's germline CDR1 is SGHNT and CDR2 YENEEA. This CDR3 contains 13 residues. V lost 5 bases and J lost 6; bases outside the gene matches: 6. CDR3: CASSPGGFGEQYF. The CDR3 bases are TGTGCCAGCAGCCCGGGGGGGTTTGGCGAGCAGTACTTC.

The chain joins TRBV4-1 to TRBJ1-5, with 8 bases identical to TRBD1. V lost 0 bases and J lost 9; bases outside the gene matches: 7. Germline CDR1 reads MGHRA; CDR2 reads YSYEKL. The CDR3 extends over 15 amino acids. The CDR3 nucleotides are TGCGCCAGCAGCCAAGATGGGACAGGCGTCGGGCCCCAGCATTTT. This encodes CASSQDGTGVGPQHF.

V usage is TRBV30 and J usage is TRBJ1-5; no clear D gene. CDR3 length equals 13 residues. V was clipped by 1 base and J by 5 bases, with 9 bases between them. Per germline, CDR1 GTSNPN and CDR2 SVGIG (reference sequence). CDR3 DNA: TGTGCCTGGAGTGGGGCATGGGATCAGCCCCAGCATTTT. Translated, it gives CAWSGAWDQPQHF.

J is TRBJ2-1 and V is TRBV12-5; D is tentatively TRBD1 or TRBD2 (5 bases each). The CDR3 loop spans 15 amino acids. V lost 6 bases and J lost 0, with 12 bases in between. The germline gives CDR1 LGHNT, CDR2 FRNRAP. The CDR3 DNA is TGTGCTAGTGGACCCGGGACCGCCTCCTACAATGAGCAGTTCTTC. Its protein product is CASGPGTASYNEQFF.

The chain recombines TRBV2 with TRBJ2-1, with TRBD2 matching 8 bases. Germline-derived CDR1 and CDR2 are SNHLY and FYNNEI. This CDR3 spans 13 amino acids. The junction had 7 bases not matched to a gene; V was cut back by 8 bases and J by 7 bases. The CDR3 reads CASLTGGPNEQFF. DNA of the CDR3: TGTGCCAGCTTGACGGGAGGGCCGAATGAGCAGTTCTTC.

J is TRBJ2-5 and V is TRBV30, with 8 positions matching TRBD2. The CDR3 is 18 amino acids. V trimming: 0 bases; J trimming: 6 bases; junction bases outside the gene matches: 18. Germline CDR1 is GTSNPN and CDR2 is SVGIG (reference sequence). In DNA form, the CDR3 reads TGTGCCTGGAGTGTAGGGGCTAGCGGGCCCATAGAGGGGAAGACCCAGTACTTC. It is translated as CAWSVGASGPIEGKTQYF.

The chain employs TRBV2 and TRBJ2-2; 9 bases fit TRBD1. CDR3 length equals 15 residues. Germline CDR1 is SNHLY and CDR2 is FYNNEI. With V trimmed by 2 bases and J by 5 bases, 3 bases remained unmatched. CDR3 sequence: CASSENRGRTGELFF. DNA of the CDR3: TGTGCCAGCAGTGAAAACAGGGGGCGGACCGGGGAGCTGTTTTTT.

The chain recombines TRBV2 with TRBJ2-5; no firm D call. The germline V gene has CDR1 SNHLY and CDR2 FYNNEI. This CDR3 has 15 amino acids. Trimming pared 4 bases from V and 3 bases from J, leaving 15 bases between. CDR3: CASSAGQRIEETQYF. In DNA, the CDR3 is TGTGCCAGCAGTGCCGGGCAACGCATCGAAGAGACCCAGTACTTC.

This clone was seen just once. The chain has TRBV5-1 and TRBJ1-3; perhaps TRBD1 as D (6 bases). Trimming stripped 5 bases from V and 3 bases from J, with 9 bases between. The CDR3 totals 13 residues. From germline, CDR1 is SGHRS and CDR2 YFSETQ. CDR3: CASRAGVGNTIYF. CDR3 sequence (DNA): TGCGCCAGCAGGGCAGGGGTTGGAAACACCATATATTTT.

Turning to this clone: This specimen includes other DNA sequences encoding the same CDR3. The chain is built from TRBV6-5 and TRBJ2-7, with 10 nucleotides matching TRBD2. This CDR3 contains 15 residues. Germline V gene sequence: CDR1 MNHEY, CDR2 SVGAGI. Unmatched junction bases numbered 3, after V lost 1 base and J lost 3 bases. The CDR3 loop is CASSYFLAGDYEQYF. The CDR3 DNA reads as TGTGCCAGCAGTTACTTCCTAGCGGGAGACTACGAGCAGTACTTC.

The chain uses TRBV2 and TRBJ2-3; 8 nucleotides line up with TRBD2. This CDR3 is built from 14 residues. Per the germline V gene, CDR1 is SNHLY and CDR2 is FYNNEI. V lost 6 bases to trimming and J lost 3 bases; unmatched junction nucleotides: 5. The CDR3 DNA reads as TGTGCCAGCAGGGGACTAGGTGTAACAGATACGCAGTATTTT. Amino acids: CASRGLGVTDTQYF.

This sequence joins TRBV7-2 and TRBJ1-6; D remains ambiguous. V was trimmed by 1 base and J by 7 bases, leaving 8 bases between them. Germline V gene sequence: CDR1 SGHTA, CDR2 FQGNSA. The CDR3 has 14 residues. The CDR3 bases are TGTGCCAGCAGCTTAGAACCGGACAATTCACCCCTCCACTTT. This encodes CASSLEPDNSPLHF.

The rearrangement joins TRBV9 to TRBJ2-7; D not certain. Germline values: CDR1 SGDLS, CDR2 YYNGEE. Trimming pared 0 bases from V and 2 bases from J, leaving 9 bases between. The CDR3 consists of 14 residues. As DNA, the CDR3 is TGTGCCAGCAGCGTAGGGCTAGAAACCTACGAGCAGTACTTC. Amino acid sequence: CASSVGLETYEQYF. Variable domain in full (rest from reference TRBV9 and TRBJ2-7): DSGVTQTPKHLITATGQRVTLRCSPRSGDLSVYWYQQSLDQGLQFLIQYYNGEERAKGNILERFSAQQFPDLHSELNLSSLELGDSALYFCASSVGLETYEQYFGPGTRLTVT.

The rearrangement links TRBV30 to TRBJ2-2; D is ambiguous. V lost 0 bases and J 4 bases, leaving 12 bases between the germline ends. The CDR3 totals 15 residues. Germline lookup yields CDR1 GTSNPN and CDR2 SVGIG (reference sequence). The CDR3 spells CAWSVGRTGTGELFF. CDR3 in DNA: TGTGCCTGGAGTGTTGGAAGGACGGGCACCGGGGAGCTGTTTTTT.

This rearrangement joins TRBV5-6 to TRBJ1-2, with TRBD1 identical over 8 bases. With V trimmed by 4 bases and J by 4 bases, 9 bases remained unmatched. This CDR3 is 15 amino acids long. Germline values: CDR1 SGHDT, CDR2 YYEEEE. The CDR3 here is CASSPDRGRGYGYTF. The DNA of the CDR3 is TGTGCCAGCAGCCCAGACAGGGGCAGGGGCTATGGCTACACCTTC.

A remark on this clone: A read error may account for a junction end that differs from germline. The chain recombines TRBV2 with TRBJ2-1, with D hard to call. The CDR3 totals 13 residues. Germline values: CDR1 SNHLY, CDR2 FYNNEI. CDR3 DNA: TGTGCCAGCAGAGAAGACGTTAACAATGAGCAGTTCTTC. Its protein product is CASREDVNNEQFF.

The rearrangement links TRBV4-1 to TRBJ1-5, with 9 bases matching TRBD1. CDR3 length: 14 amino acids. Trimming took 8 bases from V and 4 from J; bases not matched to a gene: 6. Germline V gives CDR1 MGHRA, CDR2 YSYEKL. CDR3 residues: CASGQGSGNQPQHF. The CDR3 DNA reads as TGCGCCAGCGGACAGGGGTCGGGAAATCAGCCCCAGCATTTT.

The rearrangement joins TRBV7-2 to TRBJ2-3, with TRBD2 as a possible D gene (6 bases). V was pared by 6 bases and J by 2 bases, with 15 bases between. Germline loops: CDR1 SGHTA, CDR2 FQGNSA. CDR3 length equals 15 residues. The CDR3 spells CASRLMGLSTDTQYF. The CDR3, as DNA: TGTGCCAGCAGATTAATGGGACTTTCCACAGATACGCAGTATTTT.

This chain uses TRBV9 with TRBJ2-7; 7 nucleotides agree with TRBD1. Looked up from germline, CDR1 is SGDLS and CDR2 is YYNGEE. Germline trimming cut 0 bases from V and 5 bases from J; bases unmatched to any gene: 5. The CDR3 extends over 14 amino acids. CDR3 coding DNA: TGTGCCAGCAGCGTAGAGAGGGGGCCCCACGAGCAGTACTTC. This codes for CASSVERGPHEQYF.

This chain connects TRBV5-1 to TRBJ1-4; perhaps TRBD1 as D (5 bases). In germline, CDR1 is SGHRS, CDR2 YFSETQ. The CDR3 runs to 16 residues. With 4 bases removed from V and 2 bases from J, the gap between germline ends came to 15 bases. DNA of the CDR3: TGCGCCAGCAGCCAGCAGGGTGGGGTTACTAATGAAAAACTGTTTTTT. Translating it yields CASSQQGGVTNEKLFF.

The CDR3 DNA follows: TGTGCCAGCAGCTTGGGGGGCGGGAACTACAATGAGCAGTTCTTC. Translation gives CASSLGGGNYNEQFF. The chain uses TRBV5-4 and TRBJ2-1; tentative D call: TRBD2 (6 bases). This CDR3 has 15 residues. The V gene lost 0 bases and the J gene lost 3 bases, with 10 bases spanning the gap. The germline V gene has CDR1 SGHNT and CDR2 YYREEE (reference sequence).

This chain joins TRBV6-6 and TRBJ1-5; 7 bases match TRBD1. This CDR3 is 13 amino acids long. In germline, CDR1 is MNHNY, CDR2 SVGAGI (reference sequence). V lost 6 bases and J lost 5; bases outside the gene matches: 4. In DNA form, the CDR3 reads TGTGCCAGCAGGAGGGGGACAGATCAGCCCCAGCATTTT. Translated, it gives CASRRGTDQPQHF.

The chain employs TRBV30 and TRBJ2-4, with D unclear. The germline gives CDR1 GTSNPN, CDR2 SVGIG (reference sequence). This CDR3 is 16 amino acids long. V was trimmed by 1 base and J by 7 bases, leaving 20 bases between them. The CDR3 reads CAWSGGLHVGLNIQYF. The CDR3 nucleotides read TGTGCCTGGAGTGGGGGATTACACGTCGGCCTCAACATTCAGTACTTC.

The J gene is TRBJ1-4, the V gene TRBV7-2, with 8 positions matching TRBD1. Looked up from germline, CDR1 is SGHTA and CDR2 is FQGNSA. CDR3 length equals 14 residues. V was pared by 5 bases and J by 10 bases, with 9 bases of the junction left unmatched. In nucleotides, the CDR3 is TGTGCCAGCAGCCTACAGGGGGTCGGGGGAAAACTGTTTTTT. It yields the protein CASSLQGVGGKLFF.